This T cell receptor beta chain was recovered during a study of shared clonotypes between healthy human individuals. As to this clone: Its specificity is not known.

The authors' processing: Filtering was not the same, since immunoSEQ gave junction-only sequences without quality scores. Assay: immunoSEQ multiplex PCR; the TCRdb copy retains only in-frame clones and omits some. V and J calls and clone size are copied from that table; D and trimming were computed from the DNA. Among 400,000 to 600,000 clones listed, around 96% were seen once. The CDR3 totals 15 residues. Between the trimmed V and J ends, which lost 2 bases and 4 bases, there was a span of 14 bases. The V gene's germline CDR1 is MGHDK and CDR2 SYGVNS. The study, taken as a whole, reports: Across a handful of donors, naive CD4 shared 5% to 6.5%, naive CD8 under 4%, memory CD4 2% to 2.5%, memory CD8 around 0.36%.

Partitioning of CD4+ cells yielded a CD45RA+ naive subset and a CD45RA-negative memory subset. The sequence was obtained from a woman in her twenties or thirties in good health. The chain recombines TRBV25-1 with TRBJ1-1; D perhaps matches TRBD1 (6 bases). Input material: naive CD4+ T cells sorted from blood. The subset was: CD45RA+ positively selected. In nucleotides, the CDR3 is TGTGCCAGCAGTGAACCACAGGGTTGGGGCACTGAAGCTTTCTTT. Translating it yields CASSEPQGWGTEAFF.